Shown below are 6 T cell receptor beta chains from a single sample sequenced in a study of cytotoxic CD8 clonotypes in ibrutinib-treated CLL. Only in-frame clones appear in the TCRdb table, and some are missing; sequencing was by immunoSEQ multiplex PCR. The sample has over 95,000 clones; about 50% are singletons. The input for sequencing was PBMCs, taken after 24 months of ibrutinib treatment. The receptors were gathered from a human donor with chronic lymphocytic leukemia.

This clone was seen a few times. V gene TRBV2 combines with J gene TRBJ2-7, with 7 bases that match TRBD2. Germline trimming cut 7 bases from V and 2 bases from J; bases unmatched to any gene: 5. This CDR3 has 13 amino acids. Germline V CDR1 and CDR2: SNHLY, FYNNEI. The DNA for the CDR3 is TGTGCCAGCAACCAGCGGGGTACCTACGAGCAGTACTTC. Amino acid sequence: CASNQRGTYEQYF.

This clone has ten or more counts. The V call is TRBV6-6, the J call TRBJ2-7; tentative D call: TRBD1 (6 bases). CDR1 is MNHNY, CDR2 SVGAGI, per germline (reference sequence). V dropped 8 bases and J dropped 7 bases, with 15 bases sitting between them. The CDR3 sequence is 12 residues long. CDR3 sequence reads: CASQGYRGEQYF. CDR3 nucleotide sequence: TGTGCCAGCCAGGGGTATCGTGGGGAGCAGTACTTC.

The chain links TRBV6-5 to TRBJ2-3; D tentatively fits TRBD1 or TRBD2 (5 bases each). The CDR3 runs to 13 residues. Per the germline V gene, CDR1 is MNHEY and CDR2 is SVGAGI. The V end lost 7 bases, the J end lost 2 bases, and 10 bases lay between the germline ends. The CDR3 coding sequence is TGTGCCAGCATCTCGGGGCACACAGATACGCAGTATTTT. The encoded protein is CASISGHTDTQYF.

CDR3 nucleotides: TGTGCCAGCTCACCGTTGAAGTTCTCTGGAAACACCATATATTTT. Its translation: CASSPLKFSGNTIYF. The rearrangement joins TRBV18 to TRBJ1-3; D call uncertain. Trimming removed 3 bases from V and 0 bases from J, with 9 bases in between. Germline V CDR1 and CDR2: KGHSH, LQKENI. The CDR3 runs to 15 residues. The full variable domain, completed using reference TRBV18 and TRBJ1-3, is NAGVMQNPRHLVRRRGQEARLRCSPMKGHSHVYWYRQLPEEGLKFMVYLQKENIIDESGMPKERFSAEFPKEGPSILRIQQVVRGDSAAYFCASSPLKFSGNTIYFGEGSWLTVV.

This chain uses TRBV23-1 with TRBJ1-2; D gene ambiguous. TRBV23-1 is reported as an ORF; its role is uncertain. CDR3 length: 10 amino acids. Trimming cost V 7 bases and J 1 base, with 1 base left between them. The CDR3 spells CASINYGYTF. The CDR3 DNA follows: TGCGCCAGCATTAACTATGGCTACACCTTC.

The V and J genes are TRBV7-3 and TRBJ2-1; weak D call: TRBD2 (5 bases). This CDR3 comprises 15 residues. Germline V lookup: CDR1 SGHTA, CDR2 FQGTGA. V gave up 5 bases and J gave up 4 bases, with 15 bases separating them. The CDR3 spells CASSRGGQSYNEQFF. CDR3 coding DNA: TGTGCCAGCAGCCGTGGCGGGCAGTCTTACAATGAGCAGTTCTTC.